The 20 T cell receptor beta chains presented below share a single source sample, sequenced in a study of regulatory T cells in long-lasting Graves disease. Sequencing libraries for TCR beta were prepared with iRepertoire HTBI primers and Arm-PCR of CDR3 regions. From the multiplex PCR reads, TCRdb called clonotypes with MiXCR, one entry per CDR3 protein. Of 600,000 to 850,000 distinct CDR3 sequences listed, roughly 30% are singletons. Time point specified: persistent/refractory GD, antithyroid drugs over 5 years with positive TRAb. PBMCs were the source of the RNA used for TCR sequencing. The sequencing used peripheral blood mononuclear cells (PBMCs), collected when the disease was refractory, from a patient treated with antithyroid drugs. These receptors were collected from a female donor with Graves disease.

This clonotype was found a few times. The chain is built from TRBV20-1 and TRBJ1-1; D is perhaps TRBD1 (6 bases). Deletions cut 3 bases from V and 0 bases from J, with 11 bases between. There are 14 residues in the CDR3. CDR1 and CDR2 (germline): DFQATT, SNEGSKA (reference sequence). The CDR3 loop reads CSASPGGLNTEAFF. The CDR3 DNA reads as TGCAGTGCTAGTCCCGGGGGCTTGAACACTGAAGCTTTCTTT.

This chain joins TRBV28 and TRBJ1-5; 7 bases are shared with TRBD1. The ends lost 4 bases at V and 6 bases at J; junction bases unmatched: 12. This CDR3 contains 16 residues. Germline V gene sequence: CDR1 MDHEN, CDR2 SYDVKM. CDR3 bases: TGTGCCAGCAGTTCCCCACGACAGGGTTCCCTTCAGCCCCAGCATTTT. It encodes CASSSPRQGSLQPQHF.

This clonotype appeared a few times. CDR3 nucleotides: TGTGCCAGCAGACACACAGGGCTGGGGGATCAGCCCCAGCATTTT. It specifies CASRHTGLGDQPQHF. The gene calls are TRBV6-1 and TRBJ1-5; D is possibly TRBD1 (6 bases). Germline CDR1 is MNHNS and CDR2 is SASEGT. The CDR3 runs to 15 residues. Trimming stripped 6 bases from V and 5 bases from J, with 17 bases between.

The V call is TRBV6-1, the J call TRBJ1-4; D perhaps matches TRBD1 (6 bases). CDR1 is MNHNS, CDR2 SASEGT, per germline. The V end lost 6 bases, the J end lost 8 bases, and 19 bases lay between the germline ends. The CDR3 runs to 15 residues. CDR3 amino acids: CASRPREGGREKLFF. CDR3 coding DNA: TGTGCCAGCAGACCCCGGGAGGGGGGGAGAGAAAAACTGTTTTTT.

The sample holds a few counts of this clonotype. The CDR3 loop reads CASSSTGRSSGNTIYF. In DNA form, the CDR3 reads TGTGCCAGCTCATCGACAGGCCGAAGCTCTGGAAACACCATATATTTT. This chain joins TRBV6-1 and TRBJ1-3, with D perhaps TRBD1 (6 bases). This CDR3 has 16 residues. Germline CDR1 reads MNHNS; CDR2 reads SASEGT. V was trimmed by 8 bases and J by 0 bases, leaving 17 bases between them.

This chain links TRBV20-1 with TRBJ1-4; 8 bases are shared with TRBD1. In germline, CDR1 is DFQATT, CDR2 SNEGSKA (reference sequence). V shed 5 bases and J 8 bases; nucleotides not matched to a gene: 7. The CDR3 is 13 amino acids. For the CDR3, the DNA is TGCAGTGCTTATGGGACAGGATGGGAAAAACTGTTTTTT. Protein: CSAYGTGWEKLFF.

The V and J genes are TRBV6-1 and TRBJ2-2; TRBD2 matches 9 bases. CDR1 and CDR2 from the germline V gene are MNHNS and SASEGT. Trimming removed 6 bases from V and 3 bases from J; junction bases left unmatched: 8. The CDR3 runs to 16 residues. For the CDR3, the DNA is TGTGCCAGCAGGGATAGCGGGAGATTCGACACCGGGGAGCTGTTTTTT. Translating it yields CASRDSGRFDTGELFF.

The sample holds many counts of this clonotype. V gene TRBV7-2 combines with J gene TRBJ2-2; 9 bases are a match to TRBD2. The V segment lost 2 bases and the J segment 6 bases; nucleotides outside the gene matches: 10. This CDR3 spans 17 amino acids. The germline gives CDR1 SGHTA, CDR2 FQGNSA. This CDR3 is CASSLRVPSGTSGELFF. The DNA of the CDR3 is TGTGCCAGCAGCTTACGTGTCCCTAGCGGGACCTCCGGGGAGCTGTTTTTT.

This clonotype was observed a handful of times. The genes are TRBV20-1 and TRBJ2-7; unclear D gene. Germline V gene lookup returns CDR1 DFQATT and CDR2 SNEGSKA (reference sequence). V was pared by 5 bases and J by 2 bases, with 7 bases between. CDR3 size: 11 residues. CDR3 sequence: CSASTPYEQYF. In DNA form, the CDR3 reads TGCAGTGCTTCTACTCCCTACGAGCAGTACTTC.

This chain links TRBV28 with TRBJ1-2; D perhaps matches TRBD1 (6 bases). Per the germline V gene, CDR1 is MDHEN and CDR2 is SYDVKM. The CDR3 spans 13 residues. The ends were cut back, 3 bases at V and 6 bases at J, with 11 bases in the middle. The CDR3 is CASSFAGVDGYTF. Written as DNA, the CDR3 is TGTGCCAGCAGTTTCGCAGGGGTTGATGGCTACACCTTC.

A word on this clonotype: This may come from a read error, since a much larger clone is one base off. The chain links TRBV25-1 to TRBJ2-5; D possibly matches TRBD1 or TRBD2 (7 bases each). The CDR3 runs to 16 residues. Trimming removed 4 bases from V and 4 bases from J, with 19 bases in between. Germline V gives CDR1 MGHDK, CDR2 SYGVNS. CDR3 sequence: CASSAGGGAYRETQYF. CDR3 DNA: TGTGCCAGCAGTGCAGGGGGGGGGGCTTACCGAGAGACCCAGTACTTC.

This clonotype has a handful of counts. This chain links TRBV6-5 with TRBJ2-7; 7 bases are shared with TRBD2. CDR1 is MNHEY and CDR2 is SVGAGI in the germline V gene. This CDR3 has 16 amino acids. The ends lost 2 bases at V and 3 bases at J; junction bases unmatched: 10. The CDR3 sequence is CASSYASGNPRYEQYF. DNA of the CDR3: TGTGCCAGCAGTTACGCTAGCGGAAACCCCCGCTACGAGCAGTACTTC.

This clonotype was counted once. This rearrangement joins TRBV5-1 to TRBJ2-7, with a tentative D call TRBD2 (6 bases). The V end was cut by 4 bases, the J end by 3 bases, with 20 bases between. The CDR3 extends over 16 amino acids. Germline assignment: CDR1 SGHRS and CDR2 YFSETQ. The CDR3 region is CASSPLRDSEHYEQYF. The DNA for the CDR3 is TGCGCCAGCAGCCCCCTCCGGGACTCAGAACACTACGAGCAGTACTTC.

In its sample, this clonotype was seen many times. The chain joins TRBV2 to TRBJ2-7, with TRBD1 matching 7 bases. V lost 7 bases and J lost 3; bases outside the gene matches: 6. CDR3 length equals 13 residues. Germline V CDR1 and CDR2: SNHLY, FYNNEI. The CDR3: CASKKDRDYEQYF. The CDR3 DNA reads TGTGCCAGCAAAAAAGACAGGGACTACGAGCAGTACTTC.

The J gene is TRBJ1-5, the V gene TRBV19; D gene ambiguous. V shed 1 base and J shed 0 bases, with 13 bases lying between them. Germline values: CDR1 LNHDA, CDR2 SQIVND (reference sequence). CDR3 length equals 17 residues. The CDR3 region has the DNA TGTGCCAGTAGTATAGGGGTCCAACGATTTAGCAATCAGCCCCAGCATTTT. Protein sequence: CASSIGVQRFSNQPQHF. Full variable domain (rest looked up from reference TRBV19 and TRBJ1-5): DGGITQSPKYLFRKEGQNVTLSCEQNLNHDAMYWYRQDPGQGLRLIYYSQIVNDFQKGDIAEGYSVSREKKESFPLTVTSAQKNPTAFYLCASSIGVQRFSNQPQHFGDGTRLSIL.

The chain combines TRBV2 with TRBJ2-6; D uncertain. Germline V gene lookup returns CDR1 SNHLY and CDR2 FYNNEI. V shed 8 bases and J shed 12 bases, with 14 bases lying between them. The length of the CDR3 is 12 residues. CDR3 DNA sequence: TGTGCCAGCGACCGCCTCGGTGGCGTCCTGACTTTC. It encodes CASDRLGGVLTF.

Remarks on this clonotype: Being one base from a much bigger clone, this may be a read error. This sequence joins TRBV20-1 and TRBJ1-2, with 7 positions matching TRBD1. The CDR3 has 13 residues. CDR1 DFQATT and CDR2 SNEGSKA come from the germline V gene (reference sequence). In nucleotides, the CDR3 is TGCGGTGCTGAAACGGGACAGCCGTATGGCTACACCTTC. It is translated as CGAETGQPYGYTF.

J is TRBJ1-3 and V is TRBV3-1; D not resolved. This CDR3 is built from 16 residues. V was pared by 1 base and J by 0 bases, with 10 bases between. Germline CDR1 and CDR2: LGHDT and YNNKEL (reference sequence). As DNA, the CDR3 is TGTGCCAGCAGCCAAGGTCACAGCATCTCTGGAAACACCATATATTTT. This sequence encodes CASSQGHSISGNTIYF.

This clonotype was detected only a few times. The chain employs TRBV9 and TRBJ1-2; D gene unclear. The V and J ends lost 0 bases and 3 bases respectively, with 9 bases between them. This CDR3 comprises 14 residues. The germline V gene has CDR1 SGDLS and CDR2 YYNGEE. The CDR3 protein is CASSVEVRDYGYTF. The CDR3 DNA sequence: TGTGCCAGCAGCGTAGAAGTCAGAGACTATGGCTACACCTTC.

This clonotype was seen a few times. This chain joins TRBV2 and TRBJ1-2; D is perhaps TRBD1 (5 bases). The CDR3 is 13 residues long. V was pared by 6 bases and J by 5 bases, with 13 bases between. Per germline, CDR1 SNHLY and CDR2 FYNNEI. Here the CDR3 DNA reads TGTGCCAGCAGGCTGGGAGGGGATTATGGCTACACCTTC. Its protein product is CASRLGGDYGYTF.